This paragraph reports one TCR beta chain. The entry originates in a study of blood T cell repertoires in COVID-19. The wider study: The samples span acute and convalescent COVID-19 from the United States, Italy and Spain. Sources were T cells, B-cell-depleted T cells, or PBMCs; the material itself was cDNA or gDNA.

Germline CDR1 is SGHNT and CDR2 is YYREEE (reference sequence). The CDR3 runs to 17 residues. The V gene lost 0 bases and the J gene lost 2 bases, with 18 bases spanning the gap. Authors' data handling: Reference gene primer amplification gave nucleated cell count estimates. Clones were read by immunoSEQ multiplex PCR, and TCRdb kept only the in-frame ones, dropping some. D and trimming come from the DNA, and the V and J calls and clone size come from that table. The table records around 30,000 clones, 89% of them present only once. The sequencing sample was made of peripheral blood. This rearrangement joins TRBV5-4 to TRBJ2-7; tentatively, D is TRBD1 (5 bases). The sequence derives from a human donor in a cohort sampled during active COVID-19. The CDR3 DNA reads as TGTGCCAGCAGCTTGGCGGATTGGGGCCAAGAACCCTACGAGCAGTACTTC. It yields the protein CASSLADWGQEPYEQYF.